This T cell receptor beta chain was profiled in a study of Ad26.COV2.S vaccination and SARS-CoV-2 variants. This CDR3 has 14 residues. V was shortened by 2 bases and J by 1 base, with 8 bases between the two germline ends. Germline V gene data show CDR1 as MDHEN and CDR2 as SYDVKM. Clones were sequenced by immunoSEQ multiplex PCR, and TCRdb holds only the in-frame ones, with some missing. The sample contains approximately 500,000 clones, approximately 90% of which appear only once. Sample treatment: 19 received Ad26.COV2.S at low or high dose, single or two shots; five or six received placebo; per-sample allocation not given. After the first vaccine or placebo injection, samples were drawn on day 63. The donor was a Boston adult aged 18-55 years.

The chain recombines TRBV28 with TRBJ1-1; D call uncertain. This receptor was taken from a person aged 18-65 years who received the Ad26.COV2.S COVID-19 vaccine or a placebo. The starting material was peripheral blood, obtained in a trial of Ad26.COV2.S vaccine versus placebo. In DNA, the CDR3 is TGTGCCAGCAGTTTAAGTTGGGAGAACACTGAAGCTTTCTTT. It encodes CASSLSWENTEAFF.